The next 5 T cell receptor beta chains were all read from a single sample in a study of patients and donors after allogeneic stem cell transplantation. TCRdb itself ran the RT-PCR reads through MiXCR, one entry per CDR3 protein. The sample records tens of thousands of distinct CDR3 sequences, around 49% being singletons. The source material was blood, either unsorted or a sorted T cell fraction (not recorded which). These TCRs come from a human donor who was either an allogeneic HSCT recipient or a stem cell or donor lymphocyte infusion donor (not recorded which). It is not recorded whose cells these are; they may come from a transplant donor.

The CDR3 is CASGGQFNEKLFF. The CDR3 DNA is TGTGCCAGCGGGGGACAGTTTAATGAAAAACTGTTTTTT. V gene TRBV2 combines with J gene TRBJ1-4, with TRBD1 matching 7 bases. CDR1 and CDR2 from the germline V gene are SNHLY and FYNNEI. This CDR3 region has 13 residues. Germline trimming cut 8 bases from V and 4 bases from J; bases unmatched to any gene: 4.

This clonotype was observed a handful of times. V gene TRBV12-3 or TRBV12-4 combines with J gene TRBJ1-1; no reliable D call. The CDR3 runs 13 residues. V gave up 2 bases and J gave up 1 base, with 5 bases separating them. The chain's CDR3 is CASSLPRNTEAFF. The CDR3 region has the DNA TGTGCCAGCAGTTTACCCCGGAACACTGAAGCTTTCTTT.

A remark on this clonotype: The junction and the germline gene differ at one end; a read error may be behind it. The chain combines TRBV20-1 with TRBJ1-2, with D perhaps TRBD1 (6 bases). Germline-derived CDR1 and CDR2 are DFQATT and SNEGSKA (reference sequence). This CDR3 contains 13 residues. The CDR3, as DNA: TGCAGTGCTAGCAGGGGTAGCAACTATGGCTGCACCTTC. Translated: CSASRGSNYGCTF.

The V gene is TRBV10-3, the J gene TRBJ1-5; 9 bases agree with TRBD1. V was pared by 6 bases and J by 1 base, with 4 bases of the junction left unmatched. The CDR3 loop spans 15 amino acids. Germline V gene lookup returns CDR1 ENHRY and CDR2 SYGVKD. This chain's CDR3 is CAISRTGESNQPQHF. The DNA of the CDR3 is TGTGCCATCAGCAGGACAGGGGAAAGCAATCAGCCCCAGCATTTT.

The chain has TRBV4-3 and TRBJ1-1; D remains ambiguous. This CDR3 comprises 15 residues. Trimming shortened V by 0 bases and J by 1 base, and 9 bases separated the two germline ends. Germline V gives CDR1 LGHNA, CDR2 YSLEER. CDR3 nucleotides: TGCGCCAGCAGCCAAGATCGGCAATGGAACACTGAAGCTTTCTTT. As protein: CASSQDRQWNTEAFF.